The sequence of this T cell receptor beta chain was determined in a study of early T cells in non-severe SARS-CoV-2 infection. Overall study context: Sequencing of bulk RNA from unsorted whole blood was done, without chain pairing. Overall study findings and caveats: The study's VDJdb matching favored anti-spike CD8 responses and missed private and CD4 specificities.

This clonotype was seen at least ten times. The antigen remains undetermined. The CDR3 has 12 amino acids. CDR1 DFQATT and CDR2 SNEGSKA come from the germline V gene (reference sequence). Trimming took off 3 bases at V and 9 bases at J, with 12 bases between the two ends. Unique molecular identifier tags were affixed to discrete cDNA molecules. In TCRdb, the 5' RACE reads were re-called with MiXCR into one record per CDR3 protein. Of 32,000 or so distinct CDR3 sequences in the sample, roughly 5.7% were seen once. What was sequenced was whole blood. The receptor was derived from an adult who was a healthcare worker with PCR-confirmed SARS-CoV-2 infection or an uninfected control (not recorded which). The V call is TRBV20-1, the J call TRBJ2-1, with TRBD2 as a possible D gene (6 bases). The CDR3 coding sequence is TGCAGTGCTAGGGGGGGATCGGGTGAGCAGTTCTTC. Translated: CSARGGSGEQFF.